Listed below are T cell receptor beta chains from one sample, sequenced in a study of early T cells in non-severe SARS-CoV-2 infection. A single record per CDR3 protein comes from TCRdb applying MiXCR to the 5' RACE reads. The table records over 30,000 distinct CDR3 sequences, about 8% of them present only once. This specimen consisted of whole blood, obtained at baseline. The receptors here all came from an adult who was a healthcare worker with PCR-confirmed SARS-CoV-2 infection or an uninfected control (not recorded which). CDR3s include the opening cysteine and the closing phenylalanine or tryptophan. The order of the fields is V gene, J gene, D gene, clone size, CDR3 DNA, CDR3 protein. A D gene is named only where the DNA matches it firmly. Size tells how often a clone was seen (once, few, many) or the class of an expanded clone, and some rows leave it out.

v_call: TRBV7-9; j_call: TRBJ2-1; d_call: NA; clone_size: NA; cdr3_nt: TGTGCCAGCAGCTACAATGAGCAGTTCTTC; cdr3_aa: CASSYNEQFF
v_call: TRBV28; j_call: TRBJ1-1; d_call: TRBD1; clone_size: few; cdr3_nt: TGTGCCAGCAGAGAGACACAGGGGCTGAACACTGAAGCTTTCTTT; cdr3_aa: CASRETQGLNTEAFF
v_call: TRBV28; j_call: TRBJ1-6; d_call: TRBD1; clone_size: few; cdr3_nt: TGTGCCAGCACCAAAGGGGACAGGGGTAATTCACCCCTCCACTTT; cdr3_aa: CASTKGDRGNSPLHF
v_call: TRBV10-3; j_call: TRBJ1-5; d_call: NA; clone_size: few; cdr3_nt: TGTGCCATCAGTGGGGGAGGCGGGGATAGCAATCAGCCCCAGCATTTT; cdr3_aa: CAISGGGGDSNQPQHF
v_call: TRBV7-2; j_call: TRBJ2-6; d_call: TRBD1; clone_size: few; cdr3_nt: TGTGCCAGCAGCTTAAACAGGGGGACTGGGGCCAACGTCCTGACTTTC; cdr3_aa: CASSLNRGTGANVLTF
v_call: TRBV18; j_call: TRBJ1-4; d_call: NA; clone_size: NA; cdr3_nt: TGTGCCAGCTCATTAAGTACGGGACGTGTTGATGAAAAACTGTTTTTT; cdr3_aa: CASSLSTGRVDEKLFF
v_call: TRBV5-5; j_call: TRBJ2-5; d_call: NA; clone_size: NA; cdr3_nt: TGTGCCAGCAGCTTTCGAGGACAGCAAGAGACCCAGTACTTC; cdr3_aa: CASSFRGQQETQYF
v_call: TRBV11-2; j_call: TRBJ2-7; d_call: NA; clone_size: few; cdr3_nt: TGTGCCAGCAGCTTAGAATGGAAGGGATACGAGCAGTACTTC; cdr3_aa: CASSLEWKGYEQYF
v_call: TRBV6-5; j_call: TRBJ2-7; d_call: NA; clone_size: NA; cdr3_nt: TGTGCCAGCAGCCCCACGGGTTCTAGGAGCTCCTACGAGCAGTACTTC; cdr3_aa: CASSPTGSRSSYEQYF
v_call: TRBV28; j_call: TRBJ1-6; d_call: NA; clone_size: NA; cdr3_nt: TGTGCCAGCAAGCACAGGGAGGCGCATTCACCCCTCCACTTT; cdr3_aa: CASKHREAHSPLHF
v_call: TRBV20-1; j_call: TRBJ2-5; d_call: TRBD2; clone_size: NA; cdr3_nt: TGCAGTGCTAGTGGGACTAGCGGGGTTCAAGAGACCCAGTACTTC; cdr3_aa: CSASGTSGVQETQYF
v_call: TRBV7-6; j_call: TRBJ2-7; d_call: NA; clone_size: medium-sized; cdr3_nt: TGTGCCAGCAGCTTAGTTGAGTCAGACTACGAGCAGTACTTC; cdr3_aa: CASSLVESDYEQYF
v_call: TRBV2; j_call: TRBJ2-1; d_call: NA; clone_size: few; cdr3_nt: TGTGCCAGCAGTAGGGAAAAGGGACGTTACAATGAGCAGTTCTTC; cdr3_aa: CASSREKGRYNEQFF
v_call: TRBV12-3/TRBV12-4; j_call: TRBJ2-6; d_call: NA; clone_size: NA; cdr3_nt: TGTGCCAGCAGTTTGATGGGATCTGGGGCCAACGTCCTGACTTTC; cdr3_aa: CASSLMGSGANVLTF
v_call: TRBV19; j_call: TRBJ1-2; d_call: TRBD1; clone_size: many; cdr3_nt: TGTGCCAGTAGTATCACCGGGACAGGGGGCGCAAATGGCTACACCTTC; cdr3_aa: CASSITGTGGANGYTF
v_call: TRBV15; j_call: TRBJ1-3; d_call: NA; clone_size: NA; cdr3_nt: TGTGCCACCAGCAGCCCATTCCCGAAGCGAAACACCATATATTTT; cdr3_aa: CATSSPFPKRNTIYF
v_call: TRBV12-3/TRBV12-4; j_call: TRBJ2-7; d_call: NA; clone_size: few; cdr3_nt: TGTGCCAGCAGTTTAGCCGGGATCCGATACGAGCAGTACTTC; cdr3_aa: CASSLAGIRYEQYF
v_call: TRBV20-1; j_call: TRBJ2-7; d_call: TRBD1; clone_size: NA; cdr3_nt: TGCAGCTTTCCGGGACAGAGCTCCTACGAGCAGTACTTC; cdr3_aa: CSFPGQSSYEQYF
v_call: TRBV5-6; j_call: TRBJ2-5; d_call: TRBD2; clone_size: few; cdr3_nt: TGTGCCAGCAGCGGCGAGACTAGCGCTAAAGAGACCCAGTACTTC; cdr3_aa: CASSGETSAKETQYF
v_call: TRBV18; j_call: TRBJ1-1; d_call: TRBD1; clone_size: many; cdr3_nt: TGTGCCAGCTCCTTTGGACAGGGTTCGAACACTGAAGCTTTCTTT; cdr3_aa: CASSFGQGSNTEAFF
v_call: TRBV6-5; j_call: TRBJ1-1; d_call: NA; clone_size: few; cdr3_nt: NA; cdr3_aa: CASSYTFGEAFF
v_call: TRBV7-2; j_call: TRBJ2-1; d_call: TRBD2; clone_size: many; cdr3_nt: TGTGCCAGCAGCCCCGATGGACTAGCGGGGAATGAGCAGTTCTTC; cdr3_aa: CASSPDGLAGNEQFF
v_call: TRBV10-2; j_call: TRBJ1-2; d_call: NA; clone_size: few; cdr3_nt: TGCGCCAGCAGGGCACAGGATGGCTACACCTTC; cdr3_aa: CASRAQDGYTF
v_call: TRBV27; j_call: TRBJ2-7; d_call: NA; clone_size: few; cdr3_nt: TGTGCCAGCAGTTTAACTTCTGTCTGGGGGCCCAATTCCTACGAGCAGTACTTC; cdr3_aa: CASSLTSVWGPNSYEQYF
v_call: TRBV9; j_call: TRBJ2-7; d_call: TRBD1; clone_size: NA; cdr3_nt: TGTGCCAGCAGCGTAGAGGGGGCGAACAACATATACGAGCAGTACTTC; cdr3_aa: CASSVEGANNIYEQYF
v_call: TRBV9; j_call: TRBJ2-3; d_call: TRBD2; clone_size: NA; cdr3_nt: TGTGCCAGCAGCACGGGACTAGCGGGGTACCCAGATACGCAGTATTTT; cdr3_aa: CASSTGLAGYPDTQYF
v_call: TRBV6-2/TRBV6-3; j_call: TRBJ1-6; d_call: NA; clone_size: many; cdr3_nt: TGTGCCAGCAGTTACACCAGGGATTCCTCGCCCCTCCACTTT; cdr3_aa: CASSYTRDSSPLHF
v_call: TRBV7-9; j_call: TRBJ1-1; d_call: NA; clone_size: NA; cdr3_nt: TGTGCCAGCAGCTTAGCCGGGGGCATGGGCACTGAAGCTTTCTTT; cdr3_aa: CASSLAGGMGTEAFF
v_call: TRBV12-3/TRBV12-4; j_call: TRBJ2-7; d_call: NA; clone_size: NA; cdr3_nt: TGTGCCAGTACCCGGGACACCTCCTACGAGCAGTACTTC; cdr3_aa: CASTRDTSYEQYF
v_call: TRBV6-5; j_call: TRBJ2-6; d_call: NA; clone_size: NA; cdr3_nt: TGTGCCACCGCCTTGAGATCCCTACCTTCCCGCTCTGGGGCCAACGTCCTGACTTTC; cdr3_aa: CATALRSLPSRSGANVLTF
v_call: TRBV7-3; j_call: TRBJ2-3; d_call: NA; clone_size: many; cdr3_nt: TGTGCCAGCAGCCGACGTGGGGCAGATACGCAGTATTTT; cdr3_aa: CASSRRGADTQYF
v_call: TRBV4-1; j_call: TRBJ2-1; d_call: NA; clone_size: NA; cdr3_nt: TGCGCCAGCAGCCACGACATAGCGGAGCAGTTCTTC; cdr3_aa: CASSHDIAEQFF
v_call: TRBV29-1; j_call: TRBJ2-3; d_call: TRBD1; clone_size: NA; cdr3_nt: TGCAGCGCGGCCCCAGGGGGCCGGACAGATACGCAGTATTTT; cdr3_aa: CSAAPGGRTDTQYF
v_call: TRBV24-1; j_call: TRBJ2-1; d_call: NA; clone_size: many; cdr3_nt: TGTGCCACCAGTGATTCTCACTCGGGGGACTCCTACAATGAGCAGTTCTTC; cdr3_aa: CATSDSHSGDSYNEQFF
v_call: TRBV7-9; j_call: TRBJ2-4; d_call: TRBD1; clone_size: few; cdr3_nt: TGTGCCAGCAGCTCCGGGACAGGGAAGAACATTCAGTACTTC; cdr3_aa: CASSSGTGKNIQYF
v_call: TRBV5-1; j_call: TRBJ2-7; d_call: NA; clone_size: NA; cdr3_nt: TGCGCCAGCAGTAGGGACACCTTTTCCTACGAGCAGTACTTC; cdr3_aa: CASSRDTFSYEQYF
v_call: TRBV4-3; j_call: TRBJ2-7; d_call: NA; clone_size: NA; cdr3_nt: TGCGCCAGCAGCCAAGAAGGTCAGGGAGCCGAGCAGTACTTC; cdr3_aa: CASSQEGQGAEQYF
v_call: TRBV5-4; j_call: TRBJ1-2; d_call: NA; clone_size: NA; cdr3_nt: TGTGCCAGCAGCGTAGACAGGAACTATGGCTACACCTTC; cdr3_aa: CASSVDRNYGYTF
v_call: TRBV30; j_call: TRBJ2-5; d_call: TRBD1; clone_size: few; cdr3_nt: TGTGCCTGGAGCAAGACAGGGGGCCGAGAGACCCAGTACTTC; cdr3_aa: CAWSKTGGRETQYF
v_call: TRBV7-7; j_call: TRBJ2-3; d_call: NA; clone_size: few; cdr3_nt: TGTGCCAGCAGCTTAGCCGGGAGACGCACAGATACGCAGTATTTT; cdr3_aa: CASSLAGRRTDTQYF
v_call: TRBV20-1; j_call: TRBJ1-1; d_call: NA; clone_size: many; cdr3_nt: TGCAGTGCTAGAGGGGGGTCAGAAGCTTTCTTT; cdr3_aa: CSARGGSEAFF